The clone carrying this TCR beta chain was seen only once. This sample is drawn from a study of OX40 agonist ivuxolimab in advanced cancers. The wider study: In this trial design, patients received ivuxolimab intravenously at 0.01 to 10 mg/kg every 2 weeks. A partial response was reached by three patients: one with hepatocellular carcinoma and two with cutaneous melanoma.

This CDR3 has 10 amino acids. The V gene lost 7 bases and the J gene lost 6 bases, with 6 bases spanning the gap. In germline, CDR1 is LNHDA, CDR2 SQIVND (reference sequence). Profiled with immunoSEQ multiplex PCR; TCRdb holds only in-frame clones, not every one. The data show tens of thousands of clones, with 81% seen just once and approximately 1% held by the top ten. The sequencing used CD4+ or CD8+ T cells sorted from blood, collected in a trial of the OX40 agonist ivuxolimab. The sequence derives from an adult with an advanced solid tumor such as melanoma, head and neck, liver or kidney cancer. V is TRBV19 and J is TRBJ1-2; D is undetermined. Written as DNA, the CDR3 is TGTGCCAGTAATTTGAATGGCTACACCTTC. Its protein product is CASNLNGYTF.